These T cell receptor beta chains were read from a single sample in a study of T cells after yellow fever vaccination. TCRdb redid the calling of the 5' RACE reads with MiXCR, one entry per CDR3 protein. The table has 300,000 to 350,000 distinct CDR3 sequences, 4% seen once; the top ten hold 20% to 25%. The material was PBMCs, obtained 5 days after the yellow fever booster vaccination. These receptors all stem from a man aged 18 to 35 who received the YFV17D yellow fever vaccine. Each CDR3 is given with its conserved first and last residue. Each record gives: J gene, clone size, V gene, D gene, CDR3 protein, CDR3 DNA. A D gene is named only where the DNA matches it firmly. The size of a clone is reported for some rows only, either as once, few or many, or as a class for expanded clones.

J: TRBJ2-5
size: .
V: TRBV7-2
D: .
CDR3: CASSWRVSEETQYF
DNA: TGTGCCAGCAGCTGGCGGGTCTCAGAGGAGACCCAGTACTTC

J: TRBJ2-3
size: .
V: TRBV27
D: .
CDR3: CASTRGPFADTQYF
DNA: TGTGCCAGCACGCGGGGTCCTTTCGCAGATACGCAGTATTTT

J: TRBJ1-2
size: many
V: TRBV28
D: .
CDR3: CASTPDSYGYTF
DNA: TGTGCCAGCACCCCCGACAGCTATGGCTACACCTTC

J: TRBJ2-5
size: few
V: TRBV10-3
D: .
CDR3: CAISESGGPGRETQYF
DNA: TGTGCCATCAGTGAGTCGGGGGGGCCCGGTCGAGAGACCCAGTACTTC

J: TRBJ2-5
size: few
V: TRBV6-2/TRBV6-3
D: .
CDR3: CASKSPGRQLETQYF
DNA: TGTGCCAGCAAATCACCGGGACGGCAGTTAGAGACCCAGTACTTC

J: TRBJ1-2
size: few
V: TRBV6-6
D: TRBD1
CDR3: CASSSLRTGYYGYTF
DNA: TGTGCCAGCAGTTCGTTACGGACAGGTTACTATGGCTACACCTTC

J: TRBJ2-7
size: few
V: TRBV5-6
D: .
CDR3: CASSRRGHYEQYF
DNA: TGTGCCAGCAGCCGCAGGGGACACTACGAGCAGTACTTC

J: TRBJ1-2
size: .
V: TRBV2
D: .
CDR3: CASHQNYGYTF
DNA: TGTGCCAGTCACCAGAACTATGGCTACACCTTC

J: TRBJ2-3
size: few
V: TRBV10-1
D: .
CDR3: CASSESPGSGQYF
DNA: TGCGCCAGCAGTGAGTCGCCGGGGTCGGGGCAGTATTTT

J: TRBJ2-7
size: many
V: TRBV27
D: TRBD1
CDR3: CASRTPGGSYEQYF
DNA: TGTGCCAGCAGAACTCCAGGGGGCTCCTACGAGCAGTACTTC

J: TRBJ2-5
size: .
V: TRBV12-3/TRBV12-4
D: .
CDR3: CASSFRGGFQETQYF
DNA: TGTGCCAGCAGTTTCCGGGGAGGTTTCCAAGAGACCCAGTACTTC

J: TRBJ1-5
size: few
V: TRBV28
D: TRBD1
CDR3: CASRLTGGYQPQHF
DNA: TGTGCCAGCAGACTGACAGGGGGTTACCAGCCCCAGCATTTT

J: TRBJ2-5
size: .
V: TRBV29-1
D: .
CDR3: CSVEGQEETQYF
DNA: TGCAGCGTTGAAGGGCAAGAAGAGACCCAGTACTTC

J: TRBJ2-3
size: many
V: TRBV7-2
D: .
CDR3: CASSRSITDTQYF
DNA: TGTGCCAGCAGCCGATCCATCACAGATACGCAGTATTTT

J: TRBJ1-1
size: .
V: TRBV10-3
D: TRBD1
CDR3: CAISGTGDTEAFF
DNA: TGTGCCATTAGCGGGACAGGGGACACTGAAGCTTTCTTT

J: TRBJ2-2
size: few
V: TRBV24-1
D: .
CDR3: CATSDPWPGELFF
DNA: TGTGCCACCAGTGATCCTTGGCCCGGGGAGCTGTTTTTT

J: TRBJ1-1
size: few
V: TRBV6-2/TRBV6-3
D: .
CDR3: CASSYGQGRMSEAFF
DNA: TGTGCCAGCAGTTACGGCCAGGGCAGGATGTCTGAAGCTTTCTTT

J: TRBJ2-3
size: .
V: TRBV13
D: .
CDR3: CASSFPLTDTQYF
DNA: TGTGCCAGCAGCTTCCCCCTCACAGATACGCAGTATTTT

J: TRBJ2-7
size: many
V: TRBV6-5
D: .
CDR3: CASSPHSDGEQYF
DNA: TGTGCCAGCAGCCCACATTCGGACGGGGAGCAGTACTTC

J: TRBJ1-1
size: few
V: TRBV7-2
D: .
CDR3: CASSLGVQYTEAFF
DNA: TGTGCCAGCAGCTTAGGGGTACAATACACTGAAGCTTTCTTT

J: TRBJ2-3
size: .
V: TRBV7-3
D: .
CDR3: CASSRRDTGGLSTDTQYF
DNA: TGTGCCAGCAGCCGCCGGGACACGGGCGGACTAAGCACAGATACGCAGTATTTT

J: TRBJ2-5
size: .
V: TRBV29-1
D: TRBD2
CDR3: CSVWLAGDQETQYF
DNA: TGCAGCGTTTGGTTAGCGGGGGACCAAGAGACCCAGTACTTC

J: TRBJ1-3
size: many
V: TRBV6-6
D: .
CDR3: CASRDFVTGNTIYF
DNA: TGTGCCAGCAGGGATTTCGTAACGGGAAACACCATATATTTT

J: TRBJ1-2
size: few
V: TRBV19
D: TRBD1
CDR3: CASNRDRLSRDYGYTF
DNA: TGTGCCAGTAACCGGGACAGGTTATCTCGGGACTATGGCTACACCTTC

J: TRBJ2-1
size: many
V: TRBV7-7
D: TRBD2
CDR3: CASSLAGAGEQFF
DNA: TGTGCTAGCAGCTTAGCGGGGGCGGGGGAGCAGTTCTTC

J: TRBJ1-2
size: .
V: TRBV5-6
D: TRBD1
CDR3: CASREAGGGGYGYTF
DNA: TGTGCCAGCAGGGAAGCAGGGGGCGGAGGTTATGGCTACACCTTC

J: TRBJ2-5
size: many
V: TRBV5-1
D: .
CDR3: CASSLGSGQQETQYF
DNA: TGCGCCAGCAGCTTGGGATCAGGGCAACAAGAGACCCAGTACTTC

J: TRBJ2-1
size: few
V: TRBV20-1
D: TRBD2
CDR3: CSASLPTSGGFEEQFF
DNA: TGCAGTGCTAGCCTCCCCACTAGCGGGGGGTTTGAAGAGCAGTTCTTC

J: TRBJ1-2
size: .
V: TRBV7-9
D: TRBD1
CDR3: CASRPTGGRGYGYTF
DNA: TGTGCCAGCAGACCTACAGGGGGCAGAGGCTATGGCTACACCTTC

J: TRBJ2-3
size: .
V: TRBV7-9
D: .
CDR3: CASTQRLANTDTQYF
DNA: TGTGCCAGCACCCAGAGGCTCGCGAACACAGATACGCAGTATTTT

J: TRBJ2-5
size: few
V: TRBV10-1
D: TRBD2
CDR3: CASSLAGSIPRGLETQYF
DNA: TGCGCCAGCAGTTTAGCGGGGTCGATCCCCAGAGGGTTAGAGACCCAGTACTTC